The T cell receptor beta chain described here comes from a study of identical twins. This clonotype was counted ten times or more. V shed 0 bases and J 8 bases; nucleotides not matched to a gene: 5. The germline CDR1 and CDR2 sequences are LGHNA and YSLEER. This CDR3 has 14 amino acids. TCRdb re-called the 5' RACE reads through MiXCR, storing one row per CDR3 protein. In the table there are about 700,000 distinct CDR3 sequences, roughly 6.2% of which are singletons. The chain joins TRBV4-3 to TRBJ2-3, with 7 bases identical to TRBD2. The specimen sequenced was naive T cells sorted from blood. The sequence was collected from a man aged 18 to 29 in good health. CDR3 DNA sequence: TGCGCCAGCAGCCAAGAGGCGGGAGCGAGTACGCAGTATTTT. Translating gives CASSQEAGASTQYF.